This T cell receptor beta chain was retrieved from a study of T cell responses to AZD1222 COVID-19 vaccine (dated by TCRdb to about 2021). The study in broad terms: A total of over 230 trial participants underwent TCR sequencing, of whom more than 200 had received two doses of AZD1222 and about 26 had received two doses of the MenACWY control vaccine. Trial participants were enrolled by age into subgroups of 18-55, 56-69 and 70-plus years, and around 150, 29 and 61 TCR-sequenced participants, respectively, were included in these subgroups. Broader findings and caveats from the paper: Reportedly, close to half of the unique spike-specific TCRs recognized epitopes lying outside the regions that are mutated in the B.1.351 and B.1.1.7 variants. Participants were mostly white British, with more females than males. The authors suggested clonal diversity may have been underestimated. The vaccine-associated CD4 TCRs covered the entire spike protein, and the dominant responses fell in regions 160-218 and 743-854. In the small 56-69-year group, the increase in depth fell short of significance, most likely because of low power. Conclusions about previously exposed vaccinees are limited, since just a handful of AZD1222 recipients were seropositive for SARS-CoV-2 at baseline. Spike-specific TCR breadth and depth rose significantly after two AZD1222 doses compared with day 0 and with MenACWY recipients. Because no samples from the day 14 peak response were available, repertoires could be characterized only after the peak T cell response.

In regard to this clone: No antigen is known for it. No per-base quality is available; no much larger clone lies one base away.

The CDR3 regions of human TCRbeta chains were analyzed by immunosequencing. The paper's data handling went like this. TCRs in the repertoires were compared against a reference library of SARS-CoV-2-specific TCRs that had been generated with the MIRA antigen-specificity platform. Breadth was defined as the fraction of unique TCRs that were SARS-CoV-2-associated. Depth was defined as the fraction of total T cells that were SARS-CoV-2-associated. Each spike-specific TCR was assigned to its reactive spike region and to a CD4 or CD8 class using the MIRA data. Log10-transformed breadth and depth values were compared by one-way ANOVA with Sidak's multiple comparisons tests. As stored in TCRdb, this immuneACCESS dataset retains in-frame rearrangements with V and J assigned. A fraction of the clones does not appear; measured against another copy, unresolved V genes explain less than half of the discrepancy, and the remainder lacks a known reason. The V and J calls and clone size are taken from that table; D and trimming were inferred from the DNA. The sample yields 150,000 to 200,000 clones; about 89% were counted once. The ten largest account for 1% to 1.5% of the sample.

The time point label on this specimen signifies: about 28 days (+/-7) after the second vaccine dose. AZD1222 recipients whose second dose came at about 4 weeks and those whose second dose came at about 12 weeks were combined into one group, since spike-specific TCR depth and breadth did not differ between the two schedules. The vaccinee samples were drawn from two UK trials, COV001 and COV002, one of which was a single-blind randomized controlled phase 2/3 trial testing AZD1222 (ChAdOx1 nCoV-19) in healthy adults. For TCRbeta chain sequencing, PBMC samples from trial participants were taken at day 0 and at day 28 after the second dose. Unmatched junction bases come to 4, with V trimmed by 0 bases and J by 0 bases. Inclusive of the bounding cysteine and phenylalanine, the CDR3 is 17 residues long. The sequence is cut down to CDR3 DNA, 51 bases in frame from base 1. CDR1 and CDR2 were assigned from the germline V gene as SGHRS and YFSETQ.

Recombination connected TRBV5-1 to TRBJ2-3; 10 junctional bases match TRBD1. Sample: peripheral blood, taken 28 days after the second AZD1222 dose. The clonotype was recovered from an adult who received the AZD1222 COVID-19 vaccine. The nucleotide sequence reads TGCGCCAGCAGCTTGGGGGACAGGGGTCCTAGCACAGATACGCAGTATTTT. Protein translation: CASSLGDRGPSTDTQYF.